The sequence of this TCR beta chain was determined in a study of control samples from healthy donors and cancer patients. TCRdb's copy holds only in-frame clones and misses some; the assay was immunoSEQ multiplex PCR. Of about 170,000 clones listed, 75% to 95% are singletons. This CDR3 comprises 15 residues. Trimming took 3 bases from V and 2 from J; bases not matched to a gene: 2. Germline lookup yields CDR1 SGHDN and CDR2 FVKESK. This clone was counted once. The chain links TRBV14 to TRBJ2-2; TRBD1 matches at 8 bases. The specimen was blood. The sequence derives from a woman under 40 in good health. CDR3 DNA sequence: TGTGCCAGCAGCCAGGGACAGGTTAACACCGGGGAGCTGTTTTTT. Translated, it gives CASSQGQVNTGELFF.